This TCR beta chain was documented in a study of blood T cell repertoires in COVID-19. The CDR3 has 12 amino acids. V lost 8 bases, J lost 8 bases, and 13 bases lay in between. CDR1 and CDR2 from the germline V gene are SNHLY and FYNNEI. The data were produced by immunoSEQ multiplex PCR, yet TCRdb's version contains in-frame clones alone and is incomplete. The data show 200,000 to 300,000 clones, roughly 89% seen once. The receptor was isolated from a woman between 25 and 40 years old with acute COVID-19. The V gene is TRBV2, the J gene TRBJ1-3, with D maybe TRBD1 (6 bases). Source material: PBMCs or T cells enriched from blood (not recorded which). CDR3 region: CASGQGLDTIYF. The CDR3 DNA follows: TGTGCCAGCGGTCAGGGGTTGGACACCATATATTTT.